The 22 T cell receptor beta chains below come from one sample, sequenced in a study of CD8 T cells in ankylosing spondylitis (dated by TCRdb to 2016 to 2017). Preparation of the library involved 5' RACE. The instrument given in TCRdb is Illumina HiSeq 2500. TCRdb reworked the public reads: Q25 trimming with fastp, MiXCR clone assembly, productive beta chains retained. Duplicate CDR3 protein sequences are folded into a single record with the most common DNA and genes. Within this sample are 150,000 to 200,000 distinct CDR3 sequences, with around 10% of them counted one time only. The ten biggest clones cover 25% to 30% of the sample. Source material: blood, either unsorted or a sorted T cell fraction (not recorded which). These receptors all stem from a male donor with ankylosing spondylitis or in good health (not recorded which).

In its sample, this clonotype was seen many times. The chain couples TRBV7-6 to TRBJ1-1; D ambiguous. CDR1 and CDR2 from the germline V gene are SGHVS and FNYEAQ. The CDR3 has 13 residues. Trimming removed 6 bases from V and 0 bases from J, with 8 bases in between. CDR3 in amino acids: CASRKGMNTEAFF. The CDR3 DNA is TGTGCCAGCAGAAAGGGCATGAACACTGAAGCTTTCTTT.

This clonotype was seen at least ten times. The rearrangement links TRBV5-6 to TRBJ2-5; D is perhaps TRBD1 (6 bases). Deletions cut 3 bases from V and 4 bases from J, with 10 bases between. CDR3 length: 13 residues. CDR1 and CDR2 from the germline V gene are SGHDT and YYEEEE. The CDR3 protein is CASSSVGAETQYF. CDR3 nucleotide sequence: TGTGCCAGCAGCTCAGTGGGGGCAGAGACCCAGTACTTC.

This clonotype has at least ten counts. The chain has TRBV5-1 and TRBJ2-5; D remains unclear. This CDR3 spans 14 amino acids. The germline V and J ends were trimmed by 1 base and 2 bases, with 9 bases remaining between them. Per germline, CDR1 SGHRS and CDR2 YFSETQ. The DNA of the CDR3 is TGCGCCAGCAGCTTGAGGCCTAGGCAAGAGACCCAGTACTTC. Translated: CASSLRPRQETQYF.

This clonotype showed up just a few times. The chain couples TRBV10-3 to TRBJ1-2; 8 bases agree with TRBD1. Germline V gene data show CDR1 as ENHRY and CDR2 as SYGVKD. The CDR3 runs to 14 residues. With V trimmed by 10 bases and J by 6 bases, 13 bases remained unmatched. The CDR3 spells CATLSTDRDHGYTF. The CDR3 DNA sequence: TGTGCCACCCTTAGCACGGACAGGGATCATGGCTACACCTTC.

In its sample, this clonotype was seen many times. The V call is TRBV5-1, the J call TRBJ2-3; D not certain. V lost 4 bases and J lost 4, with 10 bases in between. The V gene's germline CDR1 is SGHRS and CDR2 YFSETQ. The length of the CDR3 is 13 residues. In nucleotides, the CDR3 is TGCGCCAGCAGCACGACCGGGCCAGATACGCAGTATTTT. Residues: CASSTTGPDTQYF. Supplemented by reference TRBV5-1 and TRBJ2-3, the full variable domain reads KAGVTQTPRYLIKTRGQQVTLSCSPISGHRSVSWYQQTPGQGLQFLFEYFSETQRNKGNFPGRFSGRQFSNSRSEMNVSTLELGDSALYLCASSTTGPDTQYFGPGTRLTVL.

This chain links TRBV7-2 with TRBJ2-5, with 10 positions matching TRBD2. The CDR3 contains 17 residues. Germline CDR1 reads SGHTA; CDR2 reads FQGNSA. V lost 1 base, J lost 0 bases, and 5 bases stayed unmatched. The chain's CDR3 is CASSLGPSGGNQETQYF. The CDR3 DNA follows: TGTGCCAGCAGCTTAGGTCCTAGCGGGGGTAACCAAGAGACCCAGTACTTC. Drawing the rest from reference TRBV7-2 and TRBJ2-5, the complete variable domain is GAGVSQSPSNKVTEKGKDVELRCDPISGHTALYWYRQSLGQGLEFLIYFQGNSAPDKSGLPSDRFSAERTGGSVSTLTIQRTQQEDSAVYLCASSLGPSGGNQETQYFGPGTRLLVL.

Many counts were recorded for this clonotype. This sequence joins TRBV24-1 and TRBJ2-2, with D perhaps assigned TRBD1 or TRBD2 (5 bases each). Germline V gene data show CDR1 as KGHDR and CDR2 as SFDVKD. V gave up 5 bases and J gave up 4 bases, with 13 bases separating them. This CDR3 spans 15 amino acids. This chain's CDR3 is CATSAPGGGTGELFF. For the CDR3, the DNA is TGTGCCACCAGTGCCCCGGGTGGGGGCACCGGGGAGCTGTTTTTT.

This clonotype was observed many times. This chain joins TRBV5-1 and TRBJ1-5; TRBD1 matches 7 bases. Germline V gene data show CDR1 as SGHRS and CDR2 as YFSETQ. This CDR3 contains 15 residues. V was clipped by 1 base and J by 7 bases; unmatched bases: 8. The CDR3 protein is CASSLQGGEGQPQHF. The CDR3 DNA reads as TGCGCCAGCAGCTTGCAGGGGGGGGAAGGCCAGCCCCAGCATTTT.

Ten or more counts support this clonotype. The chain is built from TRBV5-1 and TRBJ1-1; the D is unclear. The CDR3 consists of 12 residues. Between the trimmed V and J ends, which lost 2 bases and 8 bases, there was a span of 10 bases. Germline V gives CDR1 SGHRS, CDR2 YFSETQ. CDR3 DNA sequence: TGCGCCAGCAGCTTAGACGGATACGAAGCTTTCTTT. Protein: CASSLDGYEAFF.

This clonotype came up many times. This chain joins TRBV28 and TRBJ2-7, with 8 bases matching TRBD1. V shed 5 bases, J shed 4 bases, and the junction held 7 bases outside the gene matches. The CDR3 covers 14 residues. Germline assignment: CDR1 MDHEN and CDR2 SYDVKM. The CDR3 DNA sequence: TGTGCCAGCAGTGGACCGGGACAGGTATACGAGCAGTACTTC. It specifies CASSGPGQVYEQYF.

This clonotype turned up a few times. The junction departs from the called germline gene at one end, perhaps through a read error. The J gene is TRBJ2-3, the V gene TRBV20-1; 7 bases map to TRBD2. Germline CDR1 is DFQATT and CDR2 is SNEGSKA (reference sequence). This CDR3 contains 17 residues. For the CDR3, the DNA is TGCTGTGCTAGAGGCTTTTGGGCGGGAGTAAACACAGATACGCAGTATTTT. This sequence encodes CCARGFWAGVNTDTQYF.

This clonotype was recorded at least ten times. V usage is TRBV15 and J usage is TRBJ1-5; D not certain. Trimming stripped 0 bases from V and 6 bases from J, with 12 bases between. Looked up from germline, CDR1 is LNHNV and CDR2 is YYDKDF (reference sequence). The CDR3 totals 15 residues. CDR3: CATSREGREIQPQHF. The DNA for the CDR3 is TGTGCCACCAGCAGAGAAGGGCGGGAAATTCAGCCCCAGCATTTT. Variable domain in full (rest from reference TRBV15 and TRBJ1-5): DAMVIQNPRYQVTQFGKPVTLSCSQTLNHNVMYWYQQKSSQAPKLLFHYYDKDFNNEADTPDNFQSRRPNTSFCFLDIRSPGLGDTAMYLCATSREGREIQPQHFGDGTRLSIL.

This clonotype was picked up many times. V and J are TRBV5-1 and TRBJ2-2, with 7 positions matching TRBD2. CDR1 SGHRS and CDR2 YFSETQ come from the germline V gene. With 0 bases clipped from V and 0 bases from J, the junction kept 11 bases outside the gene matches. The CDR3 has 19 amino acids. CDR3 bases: TGCGCCAGCAGCTTGGATTCACCGGGACTATACGCGAACACCGGGGAGCTGTTTTTT. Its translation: CASSLDSPGLYANTGELFF.

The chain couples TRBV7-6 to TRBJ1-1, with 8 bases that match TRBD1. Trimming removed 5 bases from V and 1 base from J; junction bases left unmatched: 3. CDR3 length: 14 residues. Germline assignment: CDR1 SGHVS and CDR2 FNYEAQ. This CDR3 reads CASSLGTGNTEAFF. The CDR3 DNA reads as TGTGCCAGCAGCCTCGGGACAGGGAACACTGAAGCTTTCTTT.

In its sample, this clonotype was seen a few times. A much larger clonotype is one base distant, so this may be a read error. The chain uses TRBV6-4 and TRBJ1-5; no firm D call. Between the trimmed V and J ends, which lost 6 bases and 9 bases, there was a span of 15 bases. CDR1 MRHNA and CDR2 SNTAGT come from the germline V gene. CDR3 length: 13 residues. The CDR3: CASSREEDRPQHF. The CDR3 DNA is TGTGCCAGCAGCCGTGAGGAAGATCGGCCCCAGCATTTT.

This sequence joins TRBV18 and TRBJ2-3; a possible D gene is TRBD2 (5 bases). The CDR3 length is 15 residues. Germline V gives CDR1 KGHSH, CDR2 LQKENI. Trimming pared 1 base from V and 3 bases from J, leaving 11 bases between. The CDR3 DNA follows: TGTGCCAGCTCACCACTGGGAGAAAAAACAGATACGCAGTATTTT. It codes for CASSPLGEKTDTQYF.

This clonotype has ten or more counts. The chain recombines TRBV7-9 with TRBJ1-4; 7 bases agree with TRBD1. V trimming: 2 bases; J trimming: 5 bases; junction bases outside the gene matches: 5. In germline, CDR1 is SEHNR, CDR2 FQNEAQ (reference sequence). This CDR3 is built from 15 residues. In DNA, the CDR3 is TGTGCCAGCAGCTTAACGACAGGGACGAATGAAAAACTGTTTTTT. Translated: CASSLTTGTNEKLFF.

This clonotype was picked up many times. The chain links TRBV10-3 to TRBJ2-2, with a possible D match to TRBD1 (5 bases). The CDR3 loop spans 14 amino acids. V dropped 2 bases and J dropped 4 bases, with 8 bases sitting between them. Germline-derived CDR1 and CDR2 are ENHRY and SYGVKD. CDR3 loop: CAISELDSTGELFF. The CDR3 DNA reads TGTGCCATCAGTGAGCTAGACAGCACCGGGGAGCTGTTTTTT.

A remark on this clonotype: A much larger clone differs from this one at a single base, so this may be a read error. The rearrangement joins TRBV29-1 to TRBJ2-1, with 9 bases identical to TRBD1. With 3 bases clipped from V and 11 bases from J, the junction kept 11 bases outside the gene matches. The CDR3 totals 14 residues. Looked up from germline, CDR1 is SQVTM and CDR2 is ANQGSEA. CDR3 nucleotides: TGCAGCGTTGAGGGGACAGGGCTAACGAATAAGCAGTTCTTC. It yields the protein CSVEGTGLTNKQFF.

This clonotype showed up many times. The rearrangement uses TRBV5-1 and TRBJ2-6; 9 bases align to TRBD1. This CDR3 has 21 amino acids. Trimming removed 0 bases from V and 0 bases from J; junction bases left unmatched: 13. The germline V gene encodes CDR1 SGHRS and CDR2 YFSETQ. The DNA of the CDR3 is TGCGCCAGCAGCTTGGACCTACAGGGGGCCGGTACCTACTCTGGGGCCAACGTCCTGACTTTC. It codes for CASSLDLQGAGTYSGANVLTF. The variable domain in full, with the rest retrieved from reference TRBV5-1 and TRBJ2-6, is KAGVTQTPRYLIKTRGQQVTLSCSPISGHRSVSWYQQTPGQGLQFLFEYFSETQRNKGNFPGRFSGRQFSNSRSEMNVSTLELGDSALYLCASSLDLQGAGTYSGANVLTFGAGSRLTVL.

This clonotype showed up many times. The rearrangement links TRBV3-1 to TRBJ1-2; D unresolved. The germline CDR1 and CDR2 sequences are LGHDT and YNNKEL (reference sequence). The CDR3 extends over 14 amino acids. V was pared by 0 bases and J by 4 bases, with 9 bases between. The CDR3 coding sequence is TGTGCCAGCAGCCAAGATTTTTCGGGCTATGGCTACACCTTC. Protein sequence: CASSQDFSGYGYTF.

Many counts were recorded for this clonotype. The CDR3 DNA is TGTGCCAGCAGCCTCGTCTCTGGGGCCAACGTCCTGACTTTC. Protein sequence: CASSLVSGANVLTF. This chain links TRBV3-1 with TRBJ2-6; D is unresolved. The V end lost 4 bases, the J end lost 0 bases, and 4 bases lay between the germline ends. The V gene's germline CDR1 is LGHDT and CDR2 YNNKEL (reference sequence). The CDR3 is 14 residues long. Combining the CDR3 with reference TRBV3-1 and TRBJ2-6 gives the whole variable domain DTAVSQTPKYLVTQMGNDKSIKCEQNLGHDTMYWYKQDSKKFLKIMFSYNNKELIINETVPNRFSPKSPDKAHLNLHINSLELGDSAVYFCASSLVSGANVLTFGAGSRLTVL.